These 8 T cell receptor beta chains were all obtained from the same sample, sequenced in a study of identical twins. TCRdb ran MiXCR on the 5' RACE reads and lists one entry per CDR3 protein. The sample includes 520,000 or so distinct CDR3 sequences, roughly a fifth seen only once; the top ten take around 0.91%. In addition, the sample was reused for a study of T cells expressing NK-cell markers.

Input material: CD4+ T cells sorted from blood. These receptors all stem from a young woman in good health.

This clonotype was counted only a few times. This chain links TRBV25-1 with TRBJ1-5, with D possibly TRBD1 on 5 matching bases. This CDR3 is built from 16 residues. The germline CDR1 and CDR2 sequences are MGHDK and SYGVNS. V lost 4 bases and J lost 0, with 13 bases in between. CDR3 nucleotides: TGTGCCAGCAGTGCCCCCAGGGATAATAGCAATCAGCCCCAGCATTTT. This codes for CASSAPRDNSNQPQHF.

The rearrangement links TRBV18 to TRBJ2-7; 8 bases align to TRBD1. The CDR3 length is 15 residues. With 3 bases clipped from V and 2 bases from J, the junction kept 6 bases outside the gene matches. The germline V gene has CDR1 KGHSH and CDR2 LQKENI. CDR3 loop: CASSPGSGGTYEQYF. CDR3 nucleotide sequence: TGTGCCAGCTCACCTGGATCAGGGGGCACCTACGAGCAGTACTTC.

The CDR3: CSARVRGANTGELFF. The CDR3 DNA reads TGCAGTGCTAGGGTTCGCGGGGCTAACACCGGGGAGCTGTTTTTT. The J gene is TRBJ2-2, the V gene TRBV20-1; D perhaps matches TRBD2 (6 bases). Germline CDR1 DFQATT, CDR2 SNEGSKA (reference sequence). Trimming stripped 3 bases from V and 2 bases from J, with 13 bases between. The CDR3 totals 15 residues.

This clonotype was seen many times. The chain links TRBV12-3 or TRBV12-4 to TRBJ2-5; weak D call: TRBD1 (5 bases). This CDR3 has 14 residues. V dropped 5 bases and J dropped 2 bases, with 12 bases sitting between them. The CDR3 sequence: CASSLLDSQETQYF. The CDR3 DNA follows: TGTGCCAGCAGTCTCCTCGACAGTCAAGAGACCCAGTACTTC.

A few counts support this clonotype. The CDR3 here is CASSFTRGARVEQYF. For the CDR3, the DNA is TGCGCCAGCAGCTTTACGCGGGGGGCAAGGGTCGAGCAGTACTTC. The chain has TRBV5-1 and TRBJ2-7, with 8 bases that match TRBD2. Germline CDR1 and CDR2: SGHRS and YFSETQ. Trimming cost V 2 bases and J 6 bases; bases outside gene matches: 10. The CDR3 loop spans 15 amino acids. The full variable domain, rest sourced from reference TRBV5-1 and TRBJ2-7, is KAGVTQTPRYLIKTRGQQVTLSCSPISGHRSVSWYQQTPGQGLQFLFEYFSETQRNKGNFPGRFSGRQFSNSRSEMNVSTLELGDSALYLCASSFTRGARVEQYFGPGTRLTVT.

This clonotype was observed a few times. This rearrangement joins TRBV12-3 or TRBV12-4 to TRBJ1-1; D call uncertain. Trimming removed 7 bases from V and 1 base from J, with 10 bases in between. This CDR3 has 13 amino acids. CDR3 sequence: CASTPRRNTEAFF. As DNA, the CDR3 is TGTGCCAGCACCCCTAGACGGAACACTGAAGCTTTCTTT.

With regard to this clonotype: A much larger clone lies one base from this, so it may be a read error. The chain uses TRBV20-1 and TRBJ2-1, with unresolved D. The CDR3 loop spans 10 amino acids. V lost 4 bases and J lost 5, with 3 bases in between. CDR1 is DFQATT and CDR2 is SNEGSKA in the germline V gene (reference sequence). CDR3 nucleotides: TGCAGTGCTAAAGACAATGAGCAGTTCTTC. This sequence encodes CSAKDNEQFF.

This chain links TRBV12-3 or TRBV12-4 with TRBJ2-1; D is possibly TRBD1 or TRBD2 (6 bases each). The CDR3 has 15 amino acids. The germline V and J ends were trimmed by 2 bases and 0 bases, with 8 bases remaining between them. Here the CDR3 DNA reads TGTGCCAGCAGTTTATCGGGGGCCTCCTACAATGAGCAGTTCTTC. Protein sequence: CASSLSGASYNEQFF.